This is a list of T cell receptor beta chains from one sample in a study of blood T cells in healthy people across ages. TCRdb itself ran the 5' RACE reads through MiXCR, one entry per CDR3 protein. The sample includes around 1.7 million distinct CDR3 sequences, over 25% of them seen just once. Sequences were obtained from blood. These receptors all come from a woman under 40 in good health. Each CDR3 is given with its conserved first and last residue. Fields, in order: V gene, J gene, clone size, D gene, CDR3 protein, CDR3 DNA. The D gene is left open where the match is weak. Expanded clones are given a class, and other clones once, few, many or no size at all.

V gene: TRBV7-9; J gene: TRBJ2-3; clone size: -; D gene: -; CDR3 protein: CASSPDGVRGDTQYF; CDR3 DNA: TGTGCCAGCAGCCCAGACGGGGTACGGGGAGATACGCAGTATTTT
V gene: TRBV20-1; J gene: TRBJ2-1; clone size: few; D gene: TRBD2; CDR3 protein: CSAGGRARSEQFF; CDR3 DNA: TGCAGTGCGGGGGGGAGGGCCCGCAGTGAGCAGTTCTTC
V gene: TRBV5-1; J gene: TRBJ2-3; clone size: -; D gene: TRBD2; CDR3 protein: CASSLAGGKEDTQYF; CDR3 DNA: TGCGCCAGCAGCTTGGCCGGGGGGAAAGAAGATACGCAGTATTTT
V gene: TRBV20-1; J gene: TRBJ1-2; clone size: few; D gene: TRBD1; CDR3 protein: CSARDSGTGGWGYGYTF; CDR3 DNA: TGCAGTGCTAGAGACTCGGGAACAGGGGGCTGGGGCTATGGCTACACCTTC
V gene: TRBV7-2; J gene: TRBJ2-1; clone size: -; D gene: TRBD2; CDR3 protein: CASSLHLAGGPRGNEQFF; CDR3 DNA: TGTGCCAGCAGCTTACATCTAGCGGGAGGGCCAAGGGGCAATGAGCAGTTCTTC
V gene: TRBV7-7; J gene: TRBJ2-7; clone size: many; D gene: -; CDR3 protein: CASSLGTDPSYEQYF; CDR3 DNA: TGTGCCAGCAGCTTAGGGACGGACCCCTCCTACGAGCAGTACTTC
V gene: TRBV4-1; J gene: TRBJ1-5; clone size: few; D gene: -; CDR3 protein: CASSQGSLRVDQPQHF; CDR3 DNA: TGCGCCAGCAGCCAAGGAAGTCTACGGGTCGATCAGCCCCAGCATTTT
V gene: TRBV6-6; J gene: TRBJ1-5; clone size: -; D gene: -; CDR3 protein: CASSPGGQGPNQPQHF; CDR3 DNA: TGTGCCAGCAGTCCCGGGGGCCAGGGTCCCAATCAGCCCCAGCATTTT
V gene: TRBV12-3/TRBV12-4; J gene: TRBJ2-5; clone size: few; D gene: TRBD2; CDR3 protein: CASSLAGPGKTQYF; CDR3 DNA: TGTGCCAGCAGCCTAGCGGGGCCCGGGAAGACCCAGTACTTC
V gene: TRBV12-3/TRBV12-4; J gene: TRBJ2-5; clone size: -; D gene: -; CDR3 protein: CASRLRGGETQYF; CDR3 DNA: TGTGCCAGCAGGTTAAGGGGAGGAGAGACCCAGTACTTC
V gene: TRBV20-1; J gene: TRBJ2-3; clone size: few; D gene: TRBD2; CDR3 protein: CSADGLAGGNTDTQYF; CDR3 DNA: TGCAGTGCAGACGGACTAGCGGGGGGCAACACAGATACGCAGTATTTT
V gene: TRBV21-1; J gene: TRBJ2-7; clone size: -; D gene: -; CDR3 protein: CASSKGAGREDEQYF; CDR3 DNA: TGTGCCAGCAGCAAGGGGGCTGGCAGGGAGGACGAGCAGTACTTC
V gene: TRBV7-2; J gene: TRBJ2-7; clone size: -; D gene: TRBD2; CDR3 protein: CASSVGLAPTYEQYF; CDR3 DNA: TGTGCCAGCAGCGTAGGACTAGCGCCAACCTACGAGCAGTACTTC
V gene: TRBV5-1; J gene: TRBJ2-5; clone size: -; D gene: -; CDR3 protein: CASSTGPGPQETQYF; CDR3 DNA: TGCGCCAGCAGCACGGGTCCGGGCCCCCAAGAGACCCAGTACTTC
V gene: TRBV20-1; J gene: TRBJ2-1; clone size: -; D gene: TRBD2; CDR3 protein: CSAQLLAGGVEQFF; CDR3 DNA: TGCAGCGCTCAACTTTTAGCGGGAGGCGTTGAGCAGTTCTTC
V gene: TRBV12-5; J gene: TRBJ2-5; clone size: few; D gene: -; CDR3 protein: CASGSGGRETQYF; CDR3 DNA: TGTGCTAGTGGTTCCGGGGGCCGGGAGACCCAGTACTTC
V gene: TRBV12-3/TRBV12-4; J gene: TRBJ2-3; clone size: -; D gene: TRBD2; CDR3 protein: CASSLRLAGGEPSTDTQYF; CDR3 DNA: TGTGCCAGCAGTTTAAGGCTAGCGGGGGGCGAACCTAGCACAGATACGCAGTATTTT
V gene: TRBV2; J gene: TRBJ2-5; clone size: many; D gene: TRBD2; CDR3 protein: CASTRSGGDQETQYF; CDR3 DNA: TGTGCCAGCACCCGTAGCGGGGGCGACCAAGAGACCCAGTACTTC
V gene: TRBV20-1; J gene: TRBJ1-6; clone size: few; D gene: -; CDR3 protein: CSASGSGRSFNSPLHF; CDR3 DNA: TGCAGTGCTAGTGGGTCAGGGCGGTCTTTTAATTCACCCCTCCACTTT
V gene: TRBV5-1; J gene: TRBJ2-7; clone size: many; D gene: -; CDR3 protein: CASSLEQGSYYEQYF; CDR3 DNA: TGCGCCAGCAGCTTGGAGCAGGGATCCTACTACGAGCAGTACTTC
V gene: TRBV5-1; J gene: TRBJ1-4; clone size: -; D gene: TRBD1; CDR3 protein: CASSLPGTGGAGNEKLFF; CDR3 DNA: TGCGCCAGCAGCTTGCCAGGGACAGGGGGCGCTGGTAATGAAAAACTGTTTTTT
V gene: TRBV12-3/TRBV12-4; J gene: TRBJ2-1; clone size: -; D gene: -; CDR3 protein: CASQPTRSSYNEQFF; CDR3 DNA: TGTGCCAGCCAACCGACAAGGAGCTCCTACAATGAGCAGTTCTTC
V gene: TRBV29-1; J gene: TRBJ2-3; clone size: -; D gene: -; CDR3 protein: CSVLGVGGDTQYF; CDR3 DNA: TGCAGCGTCCTAGGGGTCGGAGGAGATACGCAGTATTTT
V gene: TRBV6-6; J gene: TRBJ1-4; clone size: few; D gene: TRBD1; CDR3 protein: CASREDRARGEKLFF; CDR3 DNA: TGTGCCAGCAGAGAAGACAGGGCCAGGGGGGAAAAACTGTTTTTT
V gene: TRBV14; J gene: TRBJ2-2; clone size: -; D gene: -; CDR3 protein: CASSRTTNTGELFF; CDR3 DNA: TGTGCCAGCAGCCGGACTACGAACACCGGGGAGCTGTTTTTT
V gene: TRBV27; J gene: TRBJ2-7; clone size: many; D gene: -; CDR3 protein: CASSRVGSYEQYF; CDR3 DNA: TGTGCCAGCAGTCGGGTCGGATCCTACGAGCAGTACTTC
V gene: TRBV9; J gene: TRBJ2-1; clone size: few; D gene: -; CDR3 protein: CASSSDGGRGQFF; CDR3 DNA: TGTGCCAGCAGCTCCGATGGGGGGCGGGGGCAGTTCTTC
V gene: TRBV20-1; J gene: TRBJ2-7; clone size: -; D gene: TRBD2; CDR3 protein: CSANGGLAAYEQYF; CDR3 DNA: TGCAGTGCTAACGGAGGACTAGCGGCCTACGAGCAGTACTTC